This T cell receptor (beta chain) was captured in a study of T cell responses to AZD1222 COVID-19 vaccine. Looked up from germline, CDR1 is SGHVS and CDR2 is FNYEAQ. The V gene lost 5 bases and the J gene lost 2 bases, with 28 bases spanning the gap. CDR3 size: 20 residues. Generated by immunoSEQ multiplex PCR, the TCRdb table keeps only in-frame clones and is missing some. This table has 85,000 to 90,000 clones, around 91% appearing once. The V and J genes are TRBV7-6 and TRBJ1-3; D may be TRBD1 (6 bases). The starting material was peripheral blood, obtained on day 0 of MenACWY control vaccination. The sequence derives from an adult in good health. The CDR3 sequence: CASSQTDTHTGSTAGNTIYF. For the CDR3, the DNA is TGTGCCAGCAGCCAGACAGATACCCATACAGGGTCGACTGCTGGAAACACCATATATTTT. Variable domain in full (rest from reference TRBV7-6 and TRBJ1-3): GAGVSQSPRYKVTKRGQDVALRCDPISGHVSLYWYRQALGQGPEFLTYFNYEAQQDKSGLPNDRFSAERPEGSISTLTIQRTEQRDSAMYRCASSQTDTHTGSTAGNTIYFGEGSWLTVV.